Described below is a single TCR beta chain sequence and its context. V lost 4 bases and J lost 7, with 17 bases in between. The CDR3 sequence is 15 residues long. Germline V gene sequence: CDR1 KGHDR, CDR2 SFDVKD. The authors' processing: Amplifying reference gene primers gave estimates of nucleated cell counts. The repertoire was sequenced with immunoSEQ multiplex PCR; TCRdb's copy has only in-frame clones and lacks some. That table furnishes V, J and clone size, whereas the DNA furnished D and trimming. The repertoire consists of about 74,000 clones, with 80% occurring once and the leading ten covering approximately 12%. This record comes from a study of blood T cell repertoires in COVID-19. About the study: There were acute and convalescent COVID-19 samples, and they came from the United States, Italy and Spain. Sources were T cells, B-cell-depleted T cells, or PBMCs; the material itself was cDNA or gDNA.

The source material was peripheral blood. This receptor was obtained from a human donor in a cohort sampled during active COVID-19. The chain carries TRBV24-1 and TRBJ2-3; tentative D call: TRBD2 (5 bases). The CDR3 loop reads CATSERELSSNTQYF. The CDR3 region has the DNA TGTGCCACCAGTGAGAGGGAGCTTTCGAGTAATACGCAGTATTTT.